The 27 T cell receptor beta chains reported below all come from one sample, sequenced in a study of T cell responses to AZD1222 COVID-19 vaccine. This table comes from immunoSEQ multiplex PCR, and its TCRdb copy is limited to in-frame clones, with some not included. The repertoire holds approximately 180,000 clones, with about 92% as singletons. The sequences come from peripheral blood, collected on day 0 of AZD1222 vaccination. The receptors were sampled from an adult in good health.

The chain couples TRBV10-2 to TRBJ1-5, with 8 bases aligning to TRBD1. Trimming at V came to 6 bases and at J to 5 bases, leaving 6 bases not matched to a gene. There are 14 residues in the CDR3. Germline loops: CDR1 WSHSY, CDR2 SAAADI. The CDR3 protein is CASRDREGDQPQHF. The CDR3 DNA is TGCGCCAGCAGGGACAGGGAAGGCGATCAGCCCCAGCATTTT.

This chain connects TRBV5-1 to TRBJ1-1; tentative D call: TRBD1 (6 bases). V was clipped by 1 base and J by 1 base, with 17 bases between them. This CDR3 has 17 residues. The V gene's germline CDR1 is SGHRS and CDR2 YFSETQ. The CDR3 coding sequence is TGCGCCAGCAGCTTGAGGGGGGCCGCGGGACAGAACACTGAAGCTTTCTTT. This codes for CASSLRGAAGQNTEAFF.

The chain joins TRBV11-1 to TRBJ1-1, with a possible D match to TRBD1 (5 bases). Trimming pared 1 base from V and 6 bases from J, leaving 12 bases between. CDR3 length: 14 amino acids. Germline V gene sequence: CDR1 SGHAT, CDR2 FQDESV (reference sequence). The CDR3 region is CASSLGGGGAEAFF. CDR3 bases: TGTGCCAGCAGCTTAGGTGGCGGAGGGGCTGAAGCTTTCTTT.

The chain couples TRBV14 to TRBJ1-2; TRBD1 matches at 8 bases. This CDR3 contains 16 residues. CDR1 and CDR2 from the germline V gene are SGHDN and FVKESK. J was trimmed by 3 bases and V by 4 bases; bases with no gene match: 10. CDR3 sequence (DNA): TGTGCCAGCAGCCCGAATCGACAGGGGTGGTACTATGGCTACACCTTC. Translation: CASSPNRQGWYYGYTF.

The chain carries TRBV9 and TRBJ2-3, with TRBD1 as a possible D gene (5 bases). From germline, CDR1 is SGDLS and CDR2 YYNGEE. Trimming took 4 bases from V and 0 from J, leaving 9 bases between them. The length of the CDR3 is 14 residues. The CDR3 reads CASSPTASTDTQYF. CDR3 nucleotide sequence: TGTGCCAGCAGCCCGACAGCTAGCACAGATACGCAGTATTTT.

The chain is built from TRBV27 and TRBJ2-5; 11 bases are a match to TRBD1. The CDR3 is made up of 18 amino acids. With 3 bases clipped from V and 5 bases from J, the junction kept 14 bases outside the gene matches. Germline V gene data show CDR1 as MNHEY and CDR2 as SMNVEV (reference sequence). CDR3 DNA: TGTGCCAGCAGTTTGCTTCCTCCGGGACAGGGGGGCGATGAGACCCAGTACTTC. This gives the protein CASSLLPPGQGGDETQYF.

The chain combines TRBV5-1 with TRBJ1-5; 11 nucleotides match TRBD1. The CDR3 loop spans 14 amino acids. After removal of 4 bases from V and 5 bases from J, the junction contained 2 bases not matched to a gene. Looked up from germline, CDR1 is SGHRS and CDR2 is YFSETQ. The CDR3 sequence is CASSRTGGYQPQHF. DNA of the CDR3: TGCGCCAGCAGCCGGACAGGGGGCTATCAGCCCCAGCATTTT.

The J gene is TRBJ1-6, the V gene TRBV7-3, with 8 bases matching TRBD1. The CDR3 runs 16 residues. V shed 2 bases, J shed 8 bases, and the junction held 8 bases outside the gene matches. Germline CDR1 reads SGHTA; CDR2 reads FQGTGA. As DNA, the CDR3 is TGTGCCAGCAGCTTATATGGGTCAGGGGGCGATTCACCCCTCCACTTT. As protein: CASSLYGSGGDSPLHF.

This chain uses TRBV6-5 with TRBJ2-7, with D tentatively TRBD2 (6 bases). The CDR3 is 14 residues long. Germline CDR1 MNHEY, CDR2 SVGAGI. Trimming removed 4 bases from V and 3 bases from J, with 13 bases in between. The DNA for the CDR3 is TGTGCCAGCAGTTTAAGTCTAGCGCGCTACGAGCAGTACTTC. Protein sequence: CASSLSLARYEQYF.

Turning to this clone: Other DNA sequences from this sample encode an identical CDR3 as well. The chain couples TRBV19 to TRBJ1-1; D is unclear. Germline CDR1 is LNHDA and CDR2 is SQIVND (reference sequence). Trimming left V 6 bases short and J 2 bases short, with 4 bases between. This CDR3 region has 11 residues. DNA for the CDR3: TGTGCCAGTAGCCTCAACACTGAAGCTTTCTTT. Translation gives CASSLNTEAFF.

The gene calls are TRBV10-1 and TRBJ2-1; D remains unclear. This CDR3 is 15 amino acids long. The ends were cut back, 0 bases at V and 2 bases at J, with 8 bases in the middle. Germline V gives CDR1 WNHNN, CDR2 SYGVQD (reference sequence). This chain's CDR3 is CASSESRVTYNEQFF. DNA of the CDR3: TGCGCCAGCAGTGAGTCTCGGGTTACCTACAATGAGCAGTTCTTC.

This chain links TRBV7-8 with TRBJ2-1; TRBD1 matches at 10 bases. Germline values: CDR1 SGHVS, CDR2 FQNEAQ. The V and J ends lost 9 bases and 5 bases, in that order; junction bases with no gene match: 10. CDR3 length equals 15 residues. The DNA of the CDR3 is TGTGCCAGTCACCGGGACAGGGGTGCCCACAATGAGCAGTTCTTC. Protein sequence: CASHRDRGAHNEQFF.

This sequence joins TRBV7-8 and TRBJ2-7; D gene ambiguous. The V gene lost 5 bases and the J gene lost 2 bases, with 13 bases spanning the gap. The CDR3 is made up of 14 amino acids. Germline values: CDR1 SGHVS, CDR2 FQNEAQ. The CDR3 reads CASSKSQAPYEQYF. The CDR3 region has the DNA TGTGCCAGCAGCAAAAGCCAGGCCCCCTACGAGCAGTACTTC.

The chain couples TRBV24-1 to TRBJ2-1; D call uncertain. Germline V gives CDR1 KGHDR, CDR2 SFDVKD. The CDR3 has 18 amino acids. V lost 5 bases, J lost 0 bases, and 19 bases lay in between. The CDR3 nucleotides read TGTGCCACCAGTGCAACTCAACACAGCCGAAGCTCCTACAATGAGCAGTTCTTC. Translation: CATSATQHSRSSYNEQFF.

This chain joins TRBV6-1 and TRBJ2-7; D assignment may be TRBD1 or TRBD2 (5 bases each). The CDR3 totals 16 residues. Germline loops: CDR1 MNHNS, CDR2 SASEGT. V shed 4 bases and J shed 2 bases, with 18 bases lying between them. CDR3 nucleotide sequence: TGTGCCAGCAGTGTCACCTGGGACGTGACCGCCTACGAGCAGTACTTC. Translating gives CASSVTWDVTAYEQYF.

This rearrangement joins TRBV6-5 to TRBJ2-1, with D unresolved. V was shortened by 4 bases and J by 4 bases, with 11 bases between the two germline ends. Germline CDR1 is MNHEY and CDR2 is SVGAGI. This CDR3 region has 14 residues. CDR3 nucleotides: TGTGCCAGCAGTTCGACGGAGATATACAATGAGCAGTTCTTC. It encodes CASSSTEIYNEQFF.

The count of this clone is one. This sequence joins TRBV5-4 and TRBJ2-2; TRBD1 aligns across 8 bases. The CDR3 spans 14 residues. With V trimmed by 4 bases and J by 6 bases, 5 bases remained unmatched. The germline V gene has CDR1 SGHNT and CDR2 YYREEE (reference sequence). This chain's CDR3 is CASSPGQGSGELFF. CDR3 DNA: TGTGCCAGCAGCCCCGGACAGGGTTCCGGGGAGCTGTTTTTT.

The CDR3 nucleotides are TGTGCCAGTAGTAGAGGGACAGGGTCTAACTATGGCTACACCTTC. It encodes CASSRGTGSNYGYTF. The chain employs TRBV19 and TRBJ1-2; 9 bases are a match to TRBD1. Germline V gives CDR1 LNHDA, CDR2 SQIVND (reference sequence). The V and J ends lost 4 bases and 0 bases, in that order; junction bases with no gene match: 3. This CDR3 has 15 residues.

This chain links TRBV6-5 with TRBJ1-2; no reliable D call. V was shortened by 5 bases and J by 4 bases, with 11 bases between the two germline ends. Germline loops: CDR1 MNHEY, CDR2 SVGAGI. The CDR3 has 13 amino acids. The CDR3 DNA reads as TGTGCCAGCAGTAGTCATCGGGGCTATGGCTACACCTTC. Translated, it gives CASSSHRGYGYTF.

The chain has TRBV2 and TRBJ1-2, with D possibly matching TRBD1 (6 bases). The CDR3 sequence is 13 residues long. Germline CDR1 reads SNHLY; CDR2 reads FYNNEI. Trimming pared 4 bases from V and 10 bases from J, leaving 16 bases between. The CDR3 bases are TGTGCCAGCAGTGTTGACCAGGGGAATATCTACACCTTC. It codes for CASSVDQGNIYTF. Together with reference TRBV2 and TRBJ1-2, the CDR3 gives the full variable domain: EPEVTQTPSHQVTQMGQEVILRCVPISNHLYFYWYRQILGQKVEFLVSFYNNEISEKSEIFDDQFSVERPDGSNFTLKIRSTKLEDSAMYFCASSVDQGNIYTFGSGTRLTVV.

The V and J genes are TRBV7-8 and TRBJ1-2; D remains ambiguous. Germline V lookup: CDR1 SGHVS, CDR2 FQNEAQ. V gave up 4 bases and J gave up 6 bases, with 15 bases separating them. This CDR3 has 14 residues. In nucleotides, the CDR3 is TGTGCCAGCAGCTCGAACGCGGCAGTTAATGGCTACACCTTC. Encoded protein: CASSSNAAVNGYTF. Full variable domain (missing parts from reference TRBV7-8 and TRBJ1-2): GAGVSQSPRYKVAKRGQDVALRCDPISGHVSLFWYQQALGQGPEFLTYFQNEAQLDKSGLPSDRFFAERPEGSVSTLKIQRTQQEDSAVYLCASSSNAAVNGYTFGSGTRLTVV.

The chain recombines TRBV5-5 with TRBJ1-6; D possibly corresponds to TRBD1 (5 bases). CDR3 length equals 16 residues. The V gene's germline CDR1 is SGHKS and CDR2 YYEKEE (reference sequence). V dropped 1 base and J dropped 6 bases, with 14 bases sitting between them. The CDR3 coding sequence is TGTGCCAGCAGCTTGAGTAGTCTGCAGGGTAATTCACCCCTCCACTTT. Protein sequence: CASSLSSLQGNSPLHF.

The chain has TRBV14 and TRBJ1-5; D is undetermined. This CDR3 contains 13 residues. The V end was cut by 2 bases, the J end by 9 bases, with 11 bases between. Germline V gene lookup returns CDR1 SGHDN and CDR2 FVKESK. Here the CDR3 DNA reads TGTGCCAGCAGCCAATTTCCCGAGGGGCCCCAGCATTTT. The encoded protein is CASSQFPEGPQHF.

V gene TRBV7-9 combines with J gene TRBJ1-5; D is possibly TRBD1 (5 bases). Trimming shortened V by 2 bases and J by 3 bases, and 11 bases separated the two germline ends. The germline V gene encodes CDR1 SEHNR and CDR2 FQNEAQ (reference sequence). The CDR3 consists of 15 residues. CDR3 in DNA: TGTGCCAGCAGCTTATCTCAGGGTCCCAATCAGCCCCAGCATTTT. Protein sequence: CASSLSQGPNQPQHF.

This chain links TRBV6-2 or TRBV6-3 with TRBJ2-7; 8 bases agree with TRBD1. CDR3 length: 14 amino acids. From germline, CDR1 is MNHEY and CDR2 SVGEGT. Unmatched junction bases numbered 4, after V lost 6 bases and J lost 0 bases. The CDR3: CASSSGTGSYEQYV. Here the CDR3 DNA reads TGTGCCAGCAGCTCCGGGACAGGCTCCTACGAGCAGTACGTC.

This chain joins TRBV18 and TRBJ2-7; D possibly corresponds to TRBD2 (6 bases). The CDR3 covers 15 residues. Trimming left V 1 base short and J 0 bases short, with 10 bases between. CDR1 is KGHSH, CDR2 LQKENI, per germline. CDR3 nucleotides: TGTGCCAGCTCACCACAACGGGAGCCCTCCTACGAGCAGTACTTC. Its translation: CASSPQREPSYEQYF.

This chain links TRBV24-1 with TRBJ2-4; the D call may be TRBD1 or TRBD2 (5 bases each). The CDR3 consists of 14 residues. V was cut by 3 bases and J by 9 bases, with 14 bases left in between. Germline CDR1 KGHDR, CDR2 SFDVKD. This chain's CDR3 is CATSDGDPRAIQYF. CDR3 bases: TGTGCCACCAGTGATGGGGACCCTCGAGCCATTCAGTACTTC.